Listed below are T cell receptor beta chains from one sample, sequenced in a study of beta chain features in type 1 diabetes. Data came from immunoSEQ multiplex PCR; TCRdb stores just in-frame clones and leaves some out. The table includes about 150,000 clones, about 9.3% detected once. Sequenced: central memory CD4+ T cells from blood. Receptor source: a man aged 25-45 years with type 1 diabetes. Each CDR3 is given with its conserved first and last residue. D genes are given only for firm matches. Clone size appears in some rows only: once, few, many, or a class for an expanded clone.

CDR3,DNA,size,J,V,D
CASSRGTSGIGETQYF,TGTGCCAGCAGCCGAGGGACTAGCGGGATTGGGGAGACCCAGTACTTC,-,TRBJ2-5,TRBV4-2,TRBD2
CASSPSGGQGRETQYF,TGTGCCAGCAGCCCCTCCGGCGGTCAGGGTAGAGAGACCCAGTACTTC,few,TRBJ2-5,TRBV5-4,-
CASSFSGEGNDQPQHF,TGTGCCAGCAGTTTTAGCGGCGAGGGAAATGATCAGCCCCAGCATTTT,few,TRBJ1-5,TRBV28,-
CSVEDDRTSTDTQYF,TGCAGCGTTGAAGACGACAGGACTAGCACAGATACGCAGTATTTT,-,TRBJ2-3,TRBV29-1,-
CASRAGGADEKLFF,TGTGCCAGCAGAGCTGGGGGGGCGGACGAAAAACTGTTTTTT,-,TRBJ1-4,TRBV28,-
CASSVVPDTEAFF,TGTGCCAGCAGCGTAGTTCCGGACACTGAAGCTTTCTTT,few,TRBJ1-1,TRBV9,-
CASSPVSLAVIQETQYF,TGTGCCAGCTCACCAGTATCACTAGCGGTTATTCAAGAGACCCAGTACTTC,few,TRBJ2-5,TRBV18,TRBD2
CASSPTGDPETQYF,TGTGCCAGCTCACCCACAGGGGATCCAGAGACCCAGTACTTC,few,TRBJ2-5,TRBV18,TRBD1
CASSRWSSGSTDTQYF,TGTGCCAGCAGCCGGTGGAGTAGCGGGAGCACAGATACGCAGTATTTT,-,TRBJ2-3,TRBV11-1,TRBD2
CASSPSSTVSLADTQYF,TGTGCCAGCAGCCCGAGCTCTACAGTGTCCCTTGCAGATACGCAGTATTTT,once,TRBJ2-3,TRBV5-4,-
CASSLARGGAYNEQFF,TGTGCCAGCAGCTTAGCAAGGGGGGGGGCCTACAATGAGCAGTTCTTC,many,TRBJ2-1,TRBV7-2,-
CASSPTMGNTEAFF,TGTGCCAGCAGCCCAACTATGGGGAACACTGAAGCTTTCTTT,-,TRBJ1-1,TRBV7-9,-
CASSSLYGYTF,TGTGCCAGCAGTTCACTCTATGGCTACACCTTC,-,TRBJ1-2,TRBV28,-
CASRDRVRANTEAFF,TGTGCCAGTAGGGACAGGGTTAGGGCGAACACTGAAGCTTTCTTT,-,TRBJ1-1,TRBV19,TRBD1
CASSNRQGALGYTF,TGTGCCAGCAGCAACCGACAGGGGGCTCTTGGCTACACCTTC,-,TRBJ1-2,TRBV7-2,TRBD1
CAWSVPTSGRGAYNEQFF,TGTGCCTGGAGTGTACCCACTAGCGGGAGAGGCGCCTACAATGAGCAGTTCTTC,few,TRBJ2-1,TRBV30,TRBD2
CASSPGGGQGYEQYF,TGTGCCAGCAGCCCGGGCGGAGGACAGGGCTACGAGCAGTACTTC,few,TRBJ2-7,TRBV5-4,TRBD1
CASSSRQGYNEQFF,TGTGCCAGCAGCTCCCGACAGGGCTACAATGAGCAGTTCTTC,few,TRBJ2-1,TRBV11-2,TRBD1
CAWSKQGAYNEQFF,TGTGCCTGGAGTAAACAGGGGGCTTACAATGAGCAGTTCTTC,few,TRBJ2-1,TRBV30,TRBD1
CASRTSSYEQYF,TGTGCCAGCAGGACTAGCTCCTACGAGCAGTACTTC,few,TRBJ2-7,TRBV28,-
CASSYSRGIAEAFF,TGTGCCAGCAGTTACTCCAGGGGCATCGCTGAAGCTTTCTTT,-,TRBJ1-1,TRBV6-5,-
CASSQTNSYEQYF,TGTGCCAGCTCTCAAACTAACTCCTACGAGCAGTACTTC,few,TRBJ2-7,TRBV18,-
CASSHGQGTDTQYF,TGTGCCAGCAGCCACGGACAGGGGACAGATACGCAGTATTTT,few,TRBJ2-3,TRBV28,TRBD1
CASSWGLARQETQYF,TGTGCCAGCAGTTGGGGACTAGCAAGACAAGAGACCCAGTACTTC,-,TRBJ2-5,TRBV7-2,TRBD2
CASRDLGLDREQYF,TGTGCCAGCAGGGACCTGGGACTAGATCGGGAGCAGTACTTC,-,TRBJ2-7,TRBV2,TRBD2
CASSLDRAGGYTF,TGTGCCAGCAGTTTAGATCGGGCAGGGGGCTACACCTTC,few,TRBJ1-2,TRBV28,-
CASSPTSGRSGEQYF,TGTGCCAGCAGCCCCACTAGCGGGAGATCTGGCGAGCAGTACTTC,few,TRBJ2-7,TRBV7-2,TRBD2
CASGRDSYNEQFF,TGTGCCAGCGGCCGGGACAGCTACAATGAGCAGTTCTTC,few,TRBJ2-1,TRBV2,TRBD1
CASSPWAGGVVNEQYF,TGTGCCAGCAGCCCCTGGGCGGGAGGGGTGGTAAACGAGCAGTACTTC,-,TRBJ2-7,TRBV7-2,TRBD2
CSVGTGGSTSNFADTQYF,TGCAGCGTAGGGACAGGGGGCTCGACTAGTAATTTTGCAGATACGCAGTATTTT,few,TRBJ2-3,TRBV29-1,TRBD1
CASSLASFEQFF,TGTGCCAGCAGCTTGGCCTCTTTTGAGCAGTTCTTC,-,TRBJ2-1,TRBV5-5,-
CASSPTGNTEAFF,TGTGCCAGCAGTCCGACAGGGAACACTGAAGCTTTCTTT,-,TRBJ1-1,TRBV6-6,-
CASTEWGDRSNQPQHF,TGTGCCAGTACAGAGTGGGGAGACAGGTCCAATCAGCCCCAGCATTTT,few,TRBJ1-5,TRBV19,-
CASSLRDRADYGYTF,TGTGCCAGCAGTTTACGGGACAGGGCGGACTATGGCTACACCTTC,-,TRBJ1-2,TRBV28,TRBD1
CATSSGQGSNQPQHF,TGTGCCACCAGCAGTGGACAGGGGAGCAATCAGCCCCAGCATTTT,-,TRBJ1-5,TRBV15,TRBD1
CASSEATRTGAKNIQYF,TGTGCCAGCAGTGAAGCTACTCGGACAGGGGCCAAAAACATTCAGTACTTC,-,TRBJ2-4,TRBV6-1,TRBD1
CASSLGASGTDTQYF,TGTGCCAGCAGCTTAGGGGCTAGCGGGACAGATACGCAGTATTTT,-,TRBJ2-3,TRBV7-2,TRBD2
CASSPDPTGLYNEQFF,TGCGCCAGCAGCCCTGATCCTACTGGTCTCTACAATGAGCAGTTCTTC,few,TRBJ2-1,TRBV5-1,-
CASSLDQYQPQHF,TGTGCCAGCAGCTTAGATCAGTATCAGCCCCAGCATTTT,few,TRBJ1-5,TRBV11-2,-
CASSANRVQETQYF,TGTGCCAGCAGCGCCAACAGGGTCCAAGAGACCCAGTACTTC,few,TRBJ2-5,TRBV7-8,-
CAISGSSGYENIQYF,TGTGCCATCAGTGGTTCTAGCGGGTATGAAAACATTCAGTACTTC,many,TRBJ2-4,TRBV10-3,TRBD2
CAIRPTGGMINEQFF,TGTGCCATCAGGCCTACAGGGGGTATGATAAATGAGCAGTTCTTC,few,TRBJ2-1,TRBV10-3,TRBD1
CAWSVRGRTNTEAFF,TGTGCCTGGAGTGTACGCGGGAGGACGAACACTGAAGCTTTCTTT,few,TRBJ1-1,TRBV30,-
CASSSGQMNTEAFF,TGTGCCAGCAGCTCGGGACAGATGAACACTGAAGCTTTCTTT,few,TRBJ1-1,TRBV7-3,TRBD1
CASSIFPEETQYF,TGTGCCAGTAGTATTTTCCCCGAAGAGACCCAGTACTTC,-,TRBJ2-5,TRBV19,-
CASSLGQNQPQHF,TGTGCCAGCAGCTTGGGACAGAATCAGCCCCAGCATTTT,-,TRBJ1-5,TRBV7-2,TRBD1
CASSEQVSTYEQYF,TGTGCCAGCAGTGAACAAGTCTCTACCTACGAGCAGTACTTC,few,TRBJ2-7,TRBV25-1,-
CASNRSSGNTIYF,TGTGCCAGCAACCGGAGCTCTGGAAACACCATATATTTT,-,TRBJ1-3,TRBV21-1,-
CASSLLQENTEAFF,TGTGCCAGCAGTTTACTTCAGGAAAACACTGAAGCTTTCTTT,-,TRBJ1-1,TRBV28,-
CASSHQTRGTTQDTQYF,TGCGCCAGCAGCCACCAAACCCGAGGGACTACGCAAGATACGCAGTATTTT,few,TRBJ2-3,TRBV4-1,TRBD2
CATSNYGTGEAGELFF,TGTGCCACCAGCAATTACGGGACAGGGGAGGCCGGGGAGCTGTTTTTT,-,TRBJ2-2,TRBV15,TRBD1
CAWNRRGTGSHNEQFF,TGTGCCTGGAACCGTCGGGGGACAGGGTCCCACAATGAGCAGTTCTTC,-,TRBJ2-1,TRBV30,TRBD1
CSVERDRGTEAFF,TGCAGCGTTGAAAGGGACAGGGGAACTGAAGCTTTCTTT,-,TRBJ1-1,TRBV29-1,TRBD1
CASSKIGTLNTGELFF,TGTGCCAGCAGCAAAATCGGGACACTTAACACCGGGGAGCTGTTTTTT,-,TRBJ2-2,TRBV27,-